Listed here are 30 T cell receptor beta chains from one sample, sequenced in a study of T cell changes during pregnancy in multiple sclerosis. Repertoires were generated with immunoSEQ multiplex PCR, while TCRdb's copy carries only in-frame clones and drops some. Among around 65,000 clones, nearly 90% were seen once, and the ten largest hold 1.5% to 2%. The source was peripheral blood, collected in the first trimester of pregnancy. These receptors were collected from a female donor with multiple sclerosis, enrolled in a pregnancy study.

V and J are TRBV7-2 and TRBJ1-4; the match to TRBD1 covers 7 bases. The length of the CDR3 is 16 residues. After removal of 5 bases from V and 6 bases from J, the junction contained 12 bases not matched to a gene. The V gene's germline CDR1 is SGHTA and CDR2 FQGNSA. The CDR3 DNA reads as TGTGCCAGCAGCGAAACCGGACAGGTTTTGCATGAAAAACTGTTTTTT. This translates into CASSETGQVLHEKLFF.

CDR3 nucleotides: TGTGCCAGCAGTGAAATGGGACAGGGGTTGGGCGAGCAGTACTTC. As protein: CASSEMGQGLGEQYF. The chain joins TRBV2 to TRBJ2-7; 10 nucleotides line up with TRBD1. Germline values: CDR1 SNHLY, CDR2 FYNNEI. Trimming removed 2 bases from V and 6 bases from J; junction bases left unmatched: 7. The CDR3 consists of 15 residues.

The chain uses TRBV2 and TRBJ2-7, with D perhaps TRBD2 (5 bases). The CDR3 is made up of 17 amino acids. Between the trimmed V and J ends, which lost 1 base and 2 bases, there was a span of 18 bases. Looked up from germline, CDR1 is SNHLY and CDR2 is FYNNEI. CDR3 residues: CASSEVRGFREAYEQYF. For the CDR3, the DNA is TGTGCCAGCAGTGAAGTTAGAGGGTTCAGAGAGGCCTACGAGCAGTACTTC.

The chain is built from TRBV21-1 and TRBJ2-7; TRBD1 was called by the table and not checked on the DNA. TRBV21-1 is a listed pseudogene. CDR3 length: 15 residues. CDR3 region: CASIKQGVVPYEQYF. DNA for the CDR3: TGTGCCAGCATCAAACAGGGGGTCGTACCCTACGAGCAGTACTTC.

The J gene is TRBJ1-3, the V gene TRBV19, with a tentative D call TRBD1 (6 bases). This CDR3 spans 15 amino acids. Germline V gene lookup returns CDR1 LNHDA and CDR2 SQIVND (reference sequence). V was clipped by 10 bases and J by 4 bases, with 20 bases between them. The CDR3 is CATSNPQGTGNTIYF. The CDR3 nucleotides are TGTGCCACCTCGAACCCACAGGGAACAGGAAACACCATATATTTT.

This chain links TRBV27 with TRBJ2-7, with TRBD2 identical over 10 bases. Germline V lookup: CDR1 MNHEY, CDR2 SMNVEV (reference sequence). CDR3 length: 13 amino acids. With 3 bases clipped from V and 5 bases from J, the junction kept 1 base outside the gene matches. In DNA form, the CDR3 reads TGTGCCAGCAGTTTCACTAGCGGGAACGAGCAGTACTTC. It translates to CASSFTSGNEQYF.

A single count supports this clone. CDR3 loop: CATSRGLPATEAFF. CDR3 in DNA: TGTGCCACCAGCAGAGGACTGCCGGCAACTGAAGCTTTCTTT. The chain joins TRBV15 to TRBJ1-1; D is unclear. The germline V gene has CDR1 LNHNV and CDR2 YYDKDF (reference sequence). The CDR3 sequence is 14 residues long. The V and J ends lost 1 base and 5 bases respectively, with 11 bases between them.

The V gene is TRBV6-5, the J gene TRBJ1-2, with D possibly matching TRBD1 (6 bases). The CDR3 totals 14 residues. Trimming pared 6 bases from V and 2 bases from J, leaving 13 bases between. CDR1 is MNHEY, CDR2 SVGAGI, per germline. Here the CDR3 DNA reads TGTGCCAGCAGCCGATCCAGGGGAAACTATGGCTACACCTTC. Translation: CASSRSRGNYGYTF.

The CDR3 reads CASSLIESLAGVEEQYF. CDR3 in DNA: TGCGCCAGCAGCTTGATTGAGTCACTAGCGGGAGTTGAGGAGCAGTACTTC. The chain is built from TRBV5-1 and TRBJ2-7; 11 bases are shared with TRBD2. The germline V gene encodes CDR1 SGHRS and CDR2 YFSETQ. The CDR3 contains 17 residues. V was pared by 1 base and J by 7 bases, with 13 bases of the junction left unmatched.

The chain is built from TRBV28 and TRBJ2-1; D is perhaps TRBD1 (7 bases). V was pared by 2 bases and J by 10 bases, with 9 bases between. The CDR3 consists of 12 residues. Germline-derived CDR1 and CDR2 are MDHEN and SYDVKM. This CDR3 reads CASSLGGGEQFF. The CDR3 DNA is TGTGCCAGCAGTTTAGGAGGGGGCGAGCAGTTCTTC.

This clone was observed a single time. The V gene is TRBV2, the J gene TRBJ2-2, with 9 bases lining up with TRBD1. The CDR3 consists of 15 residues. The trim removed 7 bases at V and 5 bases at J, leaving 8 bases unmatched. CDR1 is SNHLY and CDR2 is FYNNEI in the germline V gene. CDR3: CASKSQGAETGELFF. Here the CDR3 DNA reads TGTGCCAGCAAATCACAGGGGGCCGAGACCGGGGAGCTGTTTTTT.

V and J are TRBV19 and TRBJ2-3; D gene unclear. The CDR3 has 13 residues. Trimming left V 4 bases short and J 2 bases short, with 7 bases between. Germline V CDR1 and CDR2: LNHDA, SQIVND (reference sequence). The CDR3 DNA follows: TGTGCCAGTAGTACCCAGATCACAGATACGCAGTATTTT. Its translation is CASSTQITDTQYF.

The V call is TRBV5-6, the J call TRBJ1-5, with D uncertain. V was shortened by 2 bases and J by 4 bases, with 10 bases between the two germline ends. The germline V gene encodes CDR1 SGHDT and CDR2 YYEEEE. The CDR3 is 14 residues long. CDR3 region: CASSFRALNQPQHF. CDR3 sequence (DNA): TGTGCCAGCAGCTTTAGAGCCTTAAATCAGCCCCAGCATTTT.

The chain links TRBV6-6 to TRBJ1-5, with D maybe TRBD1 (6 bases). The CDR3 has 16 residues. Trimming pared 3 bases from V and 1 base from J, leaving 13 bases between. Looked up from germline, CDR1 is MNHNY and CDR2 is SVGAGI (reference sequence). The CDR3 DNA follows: TGTGCCAGCAGTTATCCAGGGGATGTGAGCAATCAGCCCCAGCATTTT. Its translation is CASSYPGDVSNQPQHF.

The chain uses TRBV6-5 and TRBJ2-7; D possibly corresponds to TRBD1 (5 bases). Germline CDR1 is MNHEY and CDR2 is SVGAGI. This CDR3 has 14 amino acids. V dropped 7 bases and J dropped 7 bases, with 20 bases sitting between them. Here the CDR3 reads CASISTARSWEQYF. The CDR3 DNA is TGTGCCAGCATCTCGACAGCGCGATCTTGGGAGCAGTACTTC.

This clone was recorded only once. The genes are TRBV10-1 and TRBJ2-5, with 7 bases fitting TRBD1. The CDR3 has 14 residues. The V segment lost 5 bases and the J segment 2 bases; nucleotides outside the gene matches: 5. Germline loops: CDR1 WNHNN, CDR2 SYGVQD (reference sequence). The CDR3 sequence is CASSKGAGQETQYF. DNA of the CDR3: TGCGCCAGCAGTAAGGGGGCCGGACAAGAGACCCAGTACTTC.

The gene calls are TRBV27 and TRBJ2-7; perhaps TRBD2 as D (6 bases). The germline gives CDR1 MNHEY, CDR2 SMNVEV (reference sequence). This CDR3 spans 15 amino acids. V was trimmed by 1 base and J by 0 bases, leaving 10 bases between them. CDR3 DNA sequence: TGTGCCAGCAGTTTATACGGCGGGAACTCCTACGAGCAGTACTTC. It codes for CASSLYGGNSYEQYF.

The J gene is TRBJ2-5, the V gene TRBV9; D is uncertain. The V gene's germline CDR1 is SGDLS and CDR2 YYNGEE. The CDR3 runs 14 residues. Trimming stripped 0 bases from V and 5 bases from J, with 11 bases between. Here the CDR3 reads CASSVDVDRETQYF. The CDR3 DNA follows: TGTGCCAGCAGCGTAGATGTAGATCGGGAGACCCAGTACTTC.

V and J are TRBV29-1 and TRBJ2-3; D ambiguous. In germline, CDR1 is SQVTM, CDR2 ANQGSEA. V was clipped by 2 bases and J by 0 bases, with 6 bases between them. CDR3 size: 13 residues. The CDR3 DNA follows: TGCAGCGTTGAACGCGGCAGCACAGATACGCAGTATTTT. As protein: CSVERGSTDTQYF.

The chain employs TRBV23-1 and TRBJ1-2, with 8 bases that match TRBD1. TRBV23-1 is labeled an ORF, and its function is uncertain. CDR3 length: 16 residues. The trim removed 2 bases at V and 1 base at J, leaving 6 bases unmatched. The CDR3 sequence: CASSQPATGDNYGYTF. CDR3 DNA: TGCGCCAGCAGTCAACCGGCGACAGGGGATAACTATGGCTACACCTTC.

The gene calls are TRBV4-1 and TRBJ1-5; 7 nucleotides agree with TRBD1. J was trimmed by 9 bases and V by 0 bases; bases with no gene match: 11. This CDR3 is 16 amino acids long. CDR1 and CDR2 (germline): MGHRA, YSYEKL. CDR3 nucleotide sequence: TGCGCCAGCAGCCAAGAATCACAGGGGTTAGTCCGGCCCCAGCATTTT. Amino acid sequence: CASSQESQGLVRPQHF.

The CDR3 spells CASSQDTEKLFF. Written as DNA, the CDR3 is TGTGCCAGCAGCCAAGACACAGAAAAACTGTTTTTT. The J gene is TRBJ1-4, the V gene TRBV4-2; the D is unclear. The CDR3 has 12 amino acids. V dropped 0 bases and J dropped 8 bases, with 4 bases sitting between them. CDR1 and CDR2 (germline): LGHNA, YNFKEQ.

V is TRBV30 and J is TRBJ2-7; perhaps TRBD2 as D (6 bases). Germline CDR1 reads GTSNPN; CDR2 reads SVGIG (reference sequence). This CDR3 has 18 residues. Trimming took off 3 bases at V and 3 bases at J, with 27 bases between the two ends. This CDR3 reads CAWSSGSLLAEGLYEQYF. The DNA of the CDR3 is TGTGCCTGGAGCTCTGGGAGCCTACTTGCGGAGGGCCTCTACGAGCAGTACTTC.

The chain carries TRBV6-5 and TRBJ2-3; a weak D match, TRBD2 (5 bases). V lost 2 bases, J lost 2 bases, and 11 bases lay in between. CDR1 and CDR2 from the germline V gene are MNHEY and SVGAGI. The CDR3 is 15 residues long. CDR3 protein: CASSYAADSTDTQYF. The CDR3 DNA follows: TGTGCCAGCAGTTACGCAGCGGACTCCACAGATACGCAGTATTTT.

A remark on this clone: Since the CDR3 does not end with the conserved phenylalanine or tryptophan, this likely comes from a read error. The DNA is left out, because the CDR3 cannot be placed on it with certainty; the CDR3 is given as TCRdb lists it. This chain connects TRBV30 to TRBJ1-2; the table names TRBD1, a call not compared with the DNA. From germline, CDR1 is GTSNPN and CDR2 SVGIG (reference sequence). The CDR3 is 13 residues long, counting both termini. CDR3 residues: CAWSPQVGVGIFP.

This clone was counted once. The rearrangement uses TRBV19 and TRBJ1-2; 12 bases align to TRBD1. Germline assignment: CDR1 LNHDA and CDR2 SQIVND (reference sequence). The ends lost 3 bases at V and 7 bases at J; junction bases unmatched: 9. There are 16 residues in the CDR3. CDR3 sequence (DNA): TGTGCCAGTAGTATCTTACCCCGGGACAGGGGGCCTGGCTACACCTTC. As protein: CASSILPRDRGPGYTF.

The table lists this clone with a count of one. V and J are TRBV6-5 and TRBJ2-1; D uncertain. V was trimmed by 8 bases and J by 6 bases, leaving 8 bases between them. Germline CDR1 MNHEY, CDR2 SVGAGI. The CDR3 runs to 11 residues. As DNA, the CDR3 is TGTGCCAGCCGACGGGTCAATGAGCAGTTCTTC. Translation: CASRRVNEQFF.

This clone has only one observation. CDR3 loop: CASSLGLADNTGELFF. In nucleotides, the CDR3 is TGTGCCAGCAGCTTGGGACTAGCGGATAACACCGGGGAGCTGTTTTTT. V is TRBV5-4 and J is TRBJ2-2, with TRBD2 matching 9 bases. The germline V gene has CDR1 SGHNT and CDR2 YYREEE (reference sequence). The CDR3 length is 16 residues. The V segment lost 0 bases and the J segment 2 bases; nucleotides outside the gene matches: 2.

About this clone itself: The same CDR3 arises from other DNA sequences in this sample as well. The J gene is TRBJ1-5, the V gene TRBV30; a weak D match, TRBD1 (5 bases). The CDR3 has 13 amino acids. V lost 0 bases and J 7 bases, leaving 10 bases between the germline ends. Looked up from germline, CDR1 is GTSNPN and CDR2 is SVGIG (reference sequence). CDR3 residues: CAWSVREGQPQHF. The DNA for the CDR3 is TGTGCCTGGAGTGTGCGGGAGGGGCAGCCCCAGCATTTT.

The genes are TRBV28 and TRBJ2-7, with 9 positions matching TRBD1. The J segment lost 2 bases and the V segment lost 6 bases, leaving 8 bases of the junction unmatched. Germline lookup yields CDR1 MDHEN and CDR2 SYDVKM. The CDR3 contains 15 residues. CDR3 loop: CASRARQGDAYEQYF. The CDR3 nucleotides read TGTGCCAGCAGGGCTAGACAGGGGGACGCCTACGAGCAGTACTTC.